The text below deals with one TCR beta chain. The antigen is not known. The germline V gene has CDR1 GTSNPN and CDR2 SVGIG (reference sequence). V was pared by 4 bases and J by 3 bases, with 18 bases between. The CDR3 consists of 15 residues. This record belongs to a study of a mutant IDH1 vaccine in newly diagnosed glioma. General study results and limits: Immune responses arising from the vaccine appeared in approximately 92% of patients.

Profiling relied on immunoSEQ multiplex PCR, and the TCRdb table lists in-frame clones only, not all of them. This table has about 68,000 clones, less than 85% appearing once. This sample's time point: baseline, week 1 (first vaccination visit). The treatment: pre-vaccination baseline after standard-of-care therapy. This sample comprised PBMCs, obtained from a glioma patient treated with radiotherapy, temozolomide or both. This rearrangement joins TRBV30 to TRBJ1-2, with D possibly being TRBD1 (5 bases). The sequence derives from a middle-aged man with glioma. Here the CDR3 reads CAWIPPGQGDYGYTF. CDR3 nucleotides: TGTGCCTGGATTCCTCCTGGACAAGGCGACTATGGCTACACCTTC.